This entry lists 26 T cell receptor delta chains sequenced from one sample in a study of γδ T cells in repeated Plasmodium falciparum infection. TCRdb re-called the multiplex PCR reads through CATT. Seen here are tens of thousands of delta-chain clones, approximately 1.5% observed once, and the top ten hold about 15%. Vgamma9/Vdelta2+ and Vdelta2-negative gammadelta T cells were flow-sorted from PBMC for bulk sequencing. Sequencing input: gamma-delta T cells from blood. The source is a pool of human donors (malaria-infected and uninfected, not separated).

As to this clone: A read error likely explains this, since a far larger clone differs by one base. Other DNA variants within this sample encode the same CDR3. The rearrangement links TRDV1 to TRDJ1, with D perhaps TRDD3 (7 bases). Germline V CDR1 and CDR2: TSWWSYY, QGS. This CDR3 spans 17 amino acids. The CDR3 DNA sequence: TGTGCCCTTGGGGAAACGTCCTACTGGGGATCCACCGATAAACTCATCTTT. Encoded protein: CALGETSYWGSTDKLIF.

This clone was detected many times. This rearrangement joins TRDV1 to TRDJ1, with D possibly being TRDD2 (6 bases). In germline, CDR1 is TSWWSYY, CDR2 QGS. Trimming removed 9 bases at V and 2 bases at J, with 16 bases between. There are 14 residues in the CDR3. The CDR3 is CALTRILLTDKLIF. As DNA, the CDR3 is TGTGCTCTGACGAGAATCCTACTAACCGATAAACTCATCTTT.

About this clone itself: The protein that TCRdb holds for this DNA derives from a much larger clone and differs from the translated DNA at residue 17, which likely indicates a read error; the protein shown here is translated from the DNA. This sequence joins TRDV3 and TRDJ1; the match to TRDD3 covers 13 bases. CDR3 length equals 19 residues. Germline V gives CDR1 TVYSNPD, CDR2 GDNSRS (reference sequence). The CDR3 spells CAFAPSYGTGGYVTDKFIF. Written as DNA, the CDR3 is TGTGCCTTTGCGCCTTCCTACGGAACTGGGGGATACGTCACCGATAAATTCATCTTT.

This clone occurred many times. Given a far larger clone just one base away, this is likely a sequencing read error. At the DNA level, this CDR3 is encoded by other sequences in the same sample as well. This chain links TRDV1 with TRDJ1, with D unresolved. The CDR3 totals 19 residues. Per the germline V gene, CDR1 is TSWWSYY and CDR2 is QGS. In DNA form, the CDR3 reads TGTGCTCTTGGGGAACTGGACGGTACGTTAACTGTGTACACCGATAAGCTCATCTTT. Its protein product is CALGELDGTLTVYTDKLIF.

The sample holds many counts of this clone. The protein TCRdb gives is from a much larger clone and does not agree with this DNA's translation at residue 7, likely a read error; the protein shown here comes from the DNA. The chain employs TRDV3 and TRDJ1, with D perhaps matching TRDD3 (6 bases). CDR3 length equals 14 residues. V was cut by 1 base and J by 2 bases, with 14 bases left in between. Germline CDR1 TVYSNPD, CDR2 GDNSRS (reference sequence). The CDR3 sequence is CAFTGGHGTDKLIF. The CDR3 region has the DNA TGTGCCTTTACCGGGGGACACGGAACCGATAAACTCATCTTT.

This clone came up many times. The TCRdb protein, from a much larger clone, departs from this DNA's translation at residue 21, likely by read error; the protein shown derives from the DNA. The chain is built from TRDV1 and TRDJ1, with 12 bases fitting TRDD3. The CDR3 is made up of 23 amino acids. CDR1 TSWWSYY and CDR2 QGS come from the germline V gene. CDR3 in amino acids: CALGELGPSYDWGIQGNTDKPIF. The CDR3 coding sequence is TGTGCTCTTGGGGAACTGGGGCCTTCCTACGACTGGGGGATACAAGGGAACACCGATAAACCCATCTTT.

This clone was recorded a few times. TCRdb attributes to this sequence the protein of a much larger clone, which differs from the DNA translation at residue 9; a read error is likely, and the protein displayed is translated from the DNA. Here the CDR3 DNA reads TGTGCCTGTGACACCGATGACGGGGAGTGGATCGACCCCCCCGACGCCGATAAACTCATCTTT. Amino acid sequence: CACDTDDGEWIDPPDADKLIF. The gene calls are TRDV2 and TRDJ1; D might be TRDD3 (5 bases). TCRdb gives no J gene; it was assigned here by matching the DNA to germline. CDR1 and CDR2 from the germline V gene are GEAIGNYY and EKD. Trimming removed 0 bases at V and 3 bases at J, with 31 bases between. The CDR3 has 21 residues.

The chain employs TRDV2 and TRDJ1; 11 positions agree with TRDD3. Since TCRdb gives no J gene, matching the DNA to germline was used here to assign it. The CDR3 length is 16 residues. The germline gives CDR1 GEAIGNYY, CDR2 EKD. Trimming cost V 3 bases and J 2 bases; bases outside gene matches: 7. This CDR3 reads CACDPYWGIKTDKLIF. DNA for the CDR3: TGTGCCTGTGACCCCTACTGGGGGATAAAGACCGATAAACTCATCTTT.

Of note for this clone: TCRdb's listed protein matches a much larger clone and diverges from this DNA's translation at residue 6, likely through a read error; the protein shown comes from the DNA. The chain has TRDV1 and TRDJ4, with 9 bases fitting TRDD2. The junction had 29 bases not matched to a gene; V was cut back by 1 base and J by 5 bases. The CDR3 has 22 residues. Per the germline V gene, CDR1 is TSWWSYY and CDR2 is QGS. Here the CDR3 reads CALGEPVLPSYSWWGSRGPLIF. The CDR3 DNA reads TGTGCTCTTGGGGAACCTGTTCTTCCTTCCTACTCTTGGTGGGGGAGCCGCGGGCCCCTGATCTTT.

The chain has TRDV1 and TRDJ1; no definite D call. TCRdb records no J gene; here it was assigned by comparing the DNA to germline. The CDR3 sequence is 15 residues long. Trimming took off 4 bases at V and 7 bases at J, with 19 bases between the two ends. Germline V CDR1 and CDR2: TSWWSYY, QGS. The CDR3 bases are TGTGCTCTTGGGGCCCCTTTTCGGGCTACGTTTAAACTCATCTTT. Translation: CALGAPFRATFKLIF.

Concerning this clone itself: The amino acid sequence in TCRdb belongs to a much larger clone and departs from this DNA's translation at residue 4, likely a sequencing read error; the sequence shown is translated from the DNA. The chain is built from TRDV2 and TRDJ1; TRDD3 agrees at 12 bases. The J gene was missing in TCRdb and was found by matching the end of the DNA to germline. V trimming: 5 bases; J trimming: 0 bases; junction bases outside the gene matches: 12. The CDR3 spans 18 residues. Germline V gene lookup returns CDR1 GEAIGNYY and CDR2 EKD. CDR3 coding DNA: TGTGCCTGTGGCAGTAGGCACTGGGGGATACCTTACACCGATAAACTCATCTTT. Amino acid sequence: CACGSRHWGIPYTDKLIF.

A note on this clone: TCRdb shows a much larger clone's protein in place of this DNA's translation, and the two differ at residue 21, likely through a read error; the protein shown is translated from the DNA. The chain joins TRDV1 to TRDJ1, with 7 bases aligning to TRDD3. From germline, CDR1 is TSWWSYY and CDR2 QGS. The CDR3 length is 23 residues. The CDR3 is CALGFWPSPHTGAIGPSTDKFIF. CDR3 DNA sequence: TGTGCTCTTGGGTTCTGGCCTTCTCCTCATACTGGGGCCATCGGCCCCTCCACCGATAAATTCATCTTT.

This clone occurred many times. For this DNA, TCRdb reports the protein of a much larger clone, which diverges at residue 14, most likely from a read error; the protein presented here is translated directly from the DNA. The chain recombines TRDV1 with TRDJ1, with D tentatively TRDD3 (6 bases). Germline CDR1 and CDR2: TSWWSYY and QGS. There are 17 residues in the CDR3. V lost 5 bases and J 9 bases, leaving 28 bases between the germline ends. The CDR3 DNA follows: TGTGCTCTTGGGACTCCTAGTGTGTCGGGGGAGGTCGGTGAACTCATCTTT. This codes for CALGTPSVSGEVGELIF.

In this sample, this clone turned up a few times. A far bigger clonotype differs at one base, so this is likely a read error. In the same sample, other DNA sequences code for this CDR3. V and J are TRDV2 and TRDJ1; 9 nucleotides line up with TRDD3. TCRdb is silent on the J gene; assignment here came from matching the DNA to germline. The CDR3 contains 17 residues. The germline V gene has CDR1 GEAIGNYY and CDR2 EKD. The CDR3 DNA reads as TGCGCCTGTGACACGAAACTCTGGGGGATTTACACCGATAAACTCATCTTT. It codes for CACDTKLWGIYTDKLIF.

The V and J genes are TRDV2 and TRDJ1; 11 nucleotides agree with TRDD3. The J gene, missing from TCRdb, was assigned here through DNA to germline matching. The V gene's germline CDR1 is GEAIGNYY and CDR2 EKD. The J segment lost 1 base and the V segment lost 0 bases, leaving 21 bases of the junction unmatched. This CDR3 contains 22 residues. CDR3 DNA sequence: TGTGCCTGTGACACCATTAACCCCCCCGTACTGGGGGATAGATTTGGCACCGATAAACTCATCTTT. This sequence encodes CACDTINPPVLGDRFGTDKLIF.

This clone came up many times. The mismatch at residue 3 between this DNA's translation and the TCRdb protein of a much larger clone likely reflects a read error; the protein shown is translated from the DNA. The J gene is TRDJ1, the V gene TRDV1; possibly TRDD3 for D (6 bases). The CDR3 is 16 residues long. CDR1 and CDR2 (germline): TSWWSYY, QGS. CDR3 DNA: TGTGCTCCTGGGGAAACGACGCGCTGGTTAAACGATAAACTCATCTTT. It encodes CAPGETTRWLNDKLIF.

Of note for this clone: Since a much larger clone is just one base distant, this may be a read error. This sequence joins TRDV1 and TRDJ1; D might be TRDD2 (7 bases). No J gene is reported in TCRdb; it was inferred here by comparing the DNA with germline. The CDR3 is 22 amino acids. Trimming pared 0 bases from V and 4 bases from J, leaving 33 bases between. Germline V gene sequence: CDR1 TSWWSYY, CDR2 QGS. The CDR3 nucleotides are TGTGCTCTTGGGGAACTAACGGCCTTCCTTAGGAGGGGACCTACTGGGCTCGATAAACTCATCTTT. As protein: CALGELTAFLRRGPTGLDKLIF.

This clone was counted a few times. The protein TCRdb gives is from a much larger clone and does not agree with this DNA's translation at residue 13, likely a read error; the protein shown here comes from the DNA. The rearrangement uses TRDV1 and TRDJ1; D is possibly TRDD2 (6 bases). The J gene is not listed in TCRdb, so it was assigned here from a DNA match to germline. The CDR3 contains 23 residues. Trimming cost V 1 base and J 0 bases, with 33 bases left between them. In germline, CDR1 is TSWWSYY, CDR2 QGS. The CDR3: CALGEPPFLTELHTNNYTDKLIF. CDR3 DNA: TGTGCTCTTGGGGAACCCCCGTTCCTAACTGAACTTCACACGAATAATTACACCGATAAACTCATCTTT.

The sample holds many counts of this clone. This likely reflects a read error, since a far larger clone is one base away. Distinct nucleotide sequences in the sample also encode this CDR3. This sequence joins TRDV1 and TRDJ1; 13 bases match TRDD3. Germline CDR1 and CDR2: TSWWSYY and QGS. This CDR3 is built from 22 residues. The CDR3 here is CALGELGSSRTGGYVDTDKLIF. The CDR3 DNA follows: TGTGCTCTTGGAGAACTGGGATCAAGTCGTACTGGGGGATACGTCGACACCGATAAACTCATCTTT.

This clone came up many times. Only one base separates this from a far larger clonotype, so it likely reflects a read error. Other DNA sequences in the same sample also yield this CDR3. The CDR3 loop is CALGEVAPPDKLIF. The CDR3 bases are TGTGCTCTTGGGGAGGTGGCCCCCCCCGATAAACTCATCTTT. The chain combines TRDV1 with TRDJ1; D remains ambiguous. Trimming pared 3 bases from V and 3 bases from J, leaving 11 bases between. Germline V gene data show CDR1 as TSWWSYY and CDR2 as QGS. The CDR3 is made up of 14 amino acids.

This clone has just a few counts. Since a far larger clone is one base different, this is likely a read error. Other nucleotide sequences in the sample specify the same CDR3. The chain has TRDV1 and TRDJ1, with D perhaps matching TRDD2 or TRDD3 (9 bases each). Assignment of the J gene here rests on matching the DNA to germline, because TCRdb gives none. Germline V gene lookup returns CDR1 TSWWSYY and CDR2 QGS. The length of the CDR3 is 24 residues. The CDR3 spells CALGDALPSYQVLGDFGYTDKLIF. The CDR3 DNA reads as TGTGCCCTTGGGGATGCGCTTCCTTCCTACCAGGTACTGGGGGACTTCGGGTACACCGATAAACTCATCTTT.

This clone was observed a handful of times. For this DNA, TCRdb reports the protein of a much larger clone, which diverges at residue 18, most likely from a read error; the protein presented here is translated directly from the DNA. V and J are TRDV1 and TRDJ1; 10 nucleotides match TRDD3. The CDR3 is 20 amino acids. CDR1 is TSWWSYY and CDR2 is QGS in the germline V gene. DNA of the CDR3: TGTGCTCTTGGGGACCAGTTTCCTGCGTGGGGGATACATTACACCGATAAACGCATCTTT. It yields the protein CALGDQFPAWGIHYTDKRIF.

This clone was picked up a small number of times. TCRdb records a much larger clone's protein for this DNA, with a difference at residue 3 that likely arises from a read error; the protein given is the translation of the DNA. The gene calls are TRDV2 and TRDJ1, with 8 bases that match TRDD3. The J gene is not listed in TCRdb, so it was assigned here from a DNA match to germline. The germline V gene has CDR1 GEAIGNYY and CDR2 EKD. The CDR3 contains 18 residues. As DNA, the CDR3 is TGTGCCTATGACACCGTGAAGAGGGATACGTCTTTGGGCGATAAACTCATCTTT. It encodes CAYDTVKRDTSLGDKLIF.

This clone was recorded at least ten times. The same CDR3 arises from other DNA sequences in this sample as well. V is TRDV1 and J is TRDJ1, with D unclear. This CDR3 has 20 residues. V was cut by 3 bases and J by 0 bases, with 26 bases left in between. Germline lookup yields CDR1 TSWWSYY and CDR2 QGS. CDR3: CALGEPPIRTYTLYTDKLIF. CDR3 sequence (DNA): TGTGCTCTTGGGGAGCCCCCCATCAGAACCTATACCCTTTACACCGATAAACTCATCTTT.

This clone was seen a few times. A far more abundant clone sits one base away, making this likely a read error. Other DNA sequences in this specimen translate into the identical CDR3. The rearrangement uses TRDV1 and TRDJ1; possibly TRDD3 for D (6 bases). Per germline, CDR1 TSWWSYY and CDR2 QGS. The CDR3 extends over 22 amino acids. Trimming left V 0 bases short and J 0 bases short, with 29 bases between. The CDR3 DNA sequence: TGTGCTCTTGGGGAACTGGTGTTACCTGCCGGATCTGGGGTCTTGTACACCGATAAACTCATCTTT. Protein product: CALGELVLPAGSGVLYTDKLIF.

Concerning this clone: The germline gene is not matched at one end of the junction; a read error may be the cause. This chain uses TRDV1 with TRDJ1; 13 bases are a match to TRDD3. TCRdb carries no J gene annotation; the J gene was assigned here by matching the DNA with germline. The CDR3 totals 22 residues. The germline V gene has CDR1 TSWWSYY and CDR2 QGS. In DNA form, the CDR3 reads TGTGCTCTTGGGGACCCAGAGCTTTCCTACCCTACTGGGGGATACGTCACCGAAAAACTCATCTTT. Translated: CALGDPELSYPTGGYVTEKLIF.